This T cell receptor beta chain was documented in a study of control samples from healthy donors and cancer patients. The CDR3 consists of 15 residues. The germline V gene has CDR1 SGHDN and CDR2 FVKESK. The V end lost 0 bases, the J end lost 3 bases, and 11 bases lay between the germline ends. Sequencing used immunoSEQ multiplex PCR; TCRdb keeps in-frame clones, though not all of them. The sample includes roughly 120,000 clones, over 90% of them seen just once. The V and J genes are TRBV14 and TRBJ1-2; maybe TRBD1 (5 bases). This sequence originates from a man aged 30 to 39 in good health. The sequencing sample was made of blood. CDR3 in DNA: TGTGCCAGCAGCCAAGATCCCAGGGTGGACTATGGCTACACCTTC. Translated, it gives CASSQDPRVDYGYTF.